The present T cell receptor beta chain was sequenced within a study of blood T cells in healthy people across ages. With a J-beta primer mix and a sample-barcoded 5' primer, a second PCR ran about 6 to 11 cycles. One entry per CDR3 protein results from TCRdb running MiXCR on the 5' RACE reads. The data show about 750,000 distinct CDR3 sequences, approximately 53% seen once. Germline V CDR1 and CDR2: SGHTA, FQGTGA. V dropped 5 bases and J dropped 7; count of bases not matched to a gene: 14. The CDR3 sequence is 16 residues long. Study-level results: Without sorted subsets, naive and antigen-experienced compartments could not be conclusively compared. TCR beta diversity was tightly associated with the proportion of naive T cells.

This clonotype was picked up a small number of times. Its antigen is currently unknown. This clonotype was obtained from a man aged 80 or over in good health. Material: blood. The J gene is TRBJ2-4, the V gene TRBV7-3; TRBD2 agrees at 7 bases. CDR3 sequence reads: CASSLDSSGGGNIQYF. The DNA of the CDR3 is TGTGCCAGCAGCCTAGACTCTAGCGGTGGGGGGAACATTCAGTACTTC.